These 28 T cell receptor beta chains were sequenced from one sample in a study of T-cell reconstitution after alpha-beta-depleted transplantation in children listed by TCRdb under 2016. Sample treatment or condition, as interpreted from the label and publication: allogeneic hematopoietic cell transplantation with graft depleted of TCRalphabeta T cells and CD19 B cells. Libraries were built with PCR. Instrument used: Illumina HiSeq 2500. TCR library preparation used molecular barcoding, with unique molecular identifiers applied to normalize quantification of the TCRbeta repertoire. The public sequencing data were trimmed at Q25 with fastp and processed into clonotypes with MiXCR by TCRdb, which kept only in-frame beta chains. A single entry per CDR3 protein holds the most common genes and DNA from its merged rows. For this sample there are a few hundred thousand distinct CDR3 sequences; 25% to 30% appear just once. The ten largest clones take up approximately 39% of the sample.

The specimen was PBMCs, collected before TCRalphabeta/CD19-depleted stem cell transplant. All receptors come from a boy in the first two years of life with Wiskott-Aldrich syndrome, due to receive a stem cell transplant.

The chain has TRBV20-1 and TRBJ2-1, with 10 bases lining up with TRBD2. With V trimmed by 5 bases and J by 6 bases, 7 bases remained unmatched. The CDR3 has 14 amino acids. CDR1 is DFQATT, CDR2 SNEGSKA, per germline (reference sequence). In DNA, the CDR3 is TGCAGTGCTCCCCTAGCGGGAGTCGTCAATGAGCAGTTCTTC. The encoded protein is CSAPLAGVVNEQFF.

This clonotype showed up just a few times. The J gene is TRBJ2-1, the V gene TRBV24-1; D is unclear. The CDR3 contains 16 residues. Trimming stripped 4 bases from V and 0 bases from J, with 12 bases between. Germline V gene data show CDR1 as KGHDR and CDR2 as SFDVKD. The CDR3 loop reads CATSDAGQSSYNEQFF. The CDR3 nucleotides read TGTGCCACCAGTGACGCCGGGCAGAGCTCCTACAATGAGCAGTTCTTC.

The V and J genes are TRBV5-1 and TRBJ2-1; the match to TRBD2 covers 8 bases. Germline assignment: CDR1 SGHRS and CDR2 YFSETQ. V lost 3 bases, J lost 4 bases, and 9 bases stayed unmatched. The CDR3 has 16 amino acids. This CDR3 reads CASSSDSGRAYNEQFF. CDR3 in DNA: TGCGCCAGCAGCTCCGACAGCGGGAGAGCATACAATGAGCAGTTCTTC.

This clonotype occurred a few times. The J gene is TRBJ2-1, the V gene TRBV12-3 or TRBV12-4, with 9 nucleotides matching TRBD2. V was pared by 4 bases and J by 14 bases, with 6 bases of the junction left unmatched. The CDR3 is 12 amino acids. CDR3 DNA sequence: TGTGCCAGCAGTTCCAGCGGGAGGATGGAGTTCTTC. Translation gives CASSSSGRMEFF.

This clonotype turned up a few times. This rearrangement joins TRBV5-1 to TRBJ2-3; 16 bases fit TRBD2. CDR3 length: 20 residues. Germline V lookup: CDR1 SGHRS, CDR2 YFSETQ. The trim removed 4 bases at V and 4 bases at J, leaving 15 bases unmatched. This CDR3 reads CASSVGPGLAGGPRADTQYF. In DNA form, the CDR3 reads TGCGCCAGCAGCGTGGGGCCGGGACTAGCGGGAGGGCCAAGAGCAGATACGCAGTATTTT.

V is TRBV4-1 and J is TRBJ2-3, with 12 bases identical to TRBD2. The CDR3 contains 18 residues. J lost 2 bases, V lost 2 bases, and 8 bases had no gene match. The germline CDR1 and CDR2 sequences are MGHRA and YSYEKL. CDR3 residues: CASSQRLAGGPATDTQYF. DNA for the CDR3: TGCGCCAGCAGCCAACGTCTAGCGGGAGGGCCGGCCACAGATACGCAGTATTTT.

This clonotype showed up just a few times. The chain has TRBV5-1 and TRBJ2-1, with 13 bases that match TRBD2. CDR3 length: 15 residues. V lost 7 bases and J lost 7; bases outside the gene matches: 8. Per germline, CDR1 SGHRS and CDR2 YFSETQ. Here the CDR3 reads CASHPGTSGTNEQFF. Written as DNA, the CDR3 is TGCGCCAGCCACCCCGGGACTAGCGGGACTAATGAGCAGTTCTTC.

This clonotype was recorded a few times. The genes are TRBV5-1 and TRBJ2-5; 8 bases match TRBD2. The CDR3 is made up of 14 amino acids. V lost 4 bases to trimming and J lost 0 bases; unmatched junction nucleotides: 2. Germline V gives CDR1 SGHRS, CDR2 YFSETQ. The CDR3 DNA follows: TGCGCCAGCAGCGTAGCGGGGAACCAAGAGACCCAGTACTTC. It yields the protein CASSVAGNQETQYF.

This rearrangement joins TRBV18 to TRBJ2-7; TRBD2 matches 11 bases. After removal of 3 bases from V and 1 base from J, the junction contained 11 bases not matched to a gene. CDR1 is KGHSH, CDR2 LQKENI, per germline. The CDR3 is made up of 18 amino acids. CDR3 sequence: CASSPDYRLAGRSYEQYF. The DNA of the CDR3 is TGTGCCAGCTCACCCGACTATCGACTAGCGGGACGTTCCTACGAGCAGTACTTC.

The chain combines TRBV7-9 with TRBJ2-5, with 7 bases aligning to TRBD1. The CDR3 consists of 15 residues. Trimming took 4 bases from V and 0 from J; bases not matched to a gene: 5. CDR1 and CDR2 (germline): SEHNR, FQNEAQ (reference sequence). The CDR3 DNA reads TGTGCCAGCAGCTCACAGGGGCCCGACCAAGAGACCCAGTACTTC. Its protein product is CASSSQGPDQETQYF. Full variable domain (outside the CDR3, taken from reference TRBV7-9 and TRBJ2-5): DTGVSQNPRHKITKRGQNVTFRCDPISEHNRLYWYRQTLGQGPEFLTYFQNEAQLEKSRLLSDRFSAERPKGSFSTLEIQRTEQGDSAMYLCASSSQGPDQETQYFGPGTRLLVL.

This clonotype was recorded a few times. The J gene is TRBJ2-7, the V gene TRBV7-9; 9 nucleotides line up with TRBD1. CDR1 SEHNR and CDR2 FQNEAQ come from the germline V gene (reference sequence). The V gene end was trimmed by 4 bases and the J gene end by 6 bases; junction bases not matched to a gene: 10. CDR3 size: 15 residues. CDR3 bases: TGTGCCAGCAGCTCCAGTGGGACAGGGAACGGCGAGCAGTACTTC. Its translation is CASSSSGTGNGEQYF.

This clonotype was seen a few times. The chain joins TRBV9 to TRBJ2-1; 9 positions agree with TRBD1. The CDR3 has 17 residues. CDR1 and CDR2 from the germline V gene are SGDLS and YYNGEE. V lost 0 bases, J lost 8 bases, and 12 bases stayed unmatched. CDR3 DNA: TGTGCCAGCAGCGTAGTCGGGACAGGGAACATAATGCATGAGCAGTTCTTC. Its protein is CASSVVGTGNIMHEQFF. Supplemented by reference TRBV9 and TRBJ2-1, the full variable domain reads DSGVTQTPKHLITATGQRVTLRCSPRSGDLSVYWYQQSLDQGLQFLIQYYNGEERAKGNILERFSAQQFPDLHSELNLSSLELGDSALYFCASSVVGTGNIMHEQFFGPGTRLTVL.

V and J are TRBV7-9 and TRBJ1-3; unclear D gene. The CDR3 has 15 amino acids. V was pared by 5 bases and J by 0 bases, with 11 bases between. Looked up from germline, CDR1 is SEHNR and CDR2 is FQNEAQ (reference sequence). This chain's CDR3 is CASSQGGGSGNTIYF. CDR3 nucleotides: TGTGCCAGCAGCCAAGGCGGCGGCTCTGGAAACACCATATATTTT. Supplemented by reference TRBV7-9 and TRBJ1-3, the full variable domain reads DTGVSQNPRHKITKRGQNVTFRCDPISEHNRLYWYRQTLGQGPEFLTYFQNEAQLEKSRLLSDRFSAERPKGSFSTLEIQRTEQGDSAMYLCASSQGGGSGNTIYFGEGSWLTVV.

This clonotype was seen a handful of times. The J gene is TRBJ2-7, the V gene TRBV9, with 7 bases lining up with TRBD2. The CDR3 is 18 amino acids. Looked up from germline, CDR1 is SGDLS and CDR2 is YYNGEE. The trim removed 0 bases at V and 2 bases at J, leaving 14 bases unmatched. CDR3 region: CASSVGQSSGTTPYEQYF. As DNA, the CDR3 is TGTGCCAGCAGCGTAGGGCAGAGCTCCGGGACTACCCCCTACGAGCAGTACTTC.

This clonotype was detected a few times. V and J are TRBV12-3 or TRBV12-4 and TRBJ2-3, with a possible D match to TRBD2 (6 bases). CDR3 size: 15 residues. The germline V and J ends were trimmed by 6 bases and 0 bases, with 13 bases remaining between them. The DNA for the CDR3 is TGTGCCAGCAGCTACGACGGGGGTAGCACAGATACGCAGTATTTT. It is translated as CASSYDGGSTDTQYF.

This chain uses TRBV5-1 with TRBJ2-5; 10 bases fit TRBD2. Germline values: CDR1 SGHRS, CDR2 YFSETQ. The CDR3 consists of 18 residues. The J segment lost 2 bases and the V segment lost 0 bases, leaving 10 bases of the junction unmatched. This CDR3 reads CASSLVLAGVGKQETQYF. The CDR3 bases are TGCGCCAGCAGCTTGGTGCTAGCGGGAGTTGGGAAGCAAGAGACCCAGTACTTC.

This clonotype was picked up a small number of times. The chain is built from TRBV4-2 and TRBJ1-6, with D possibly TRBD1 on 5 matching bases. CDR1 LGHNA and CDR2 YNFKEQ come from the germline V gene. CDR3 length equals 14 residues. Trimming took off 4 bases at V and 7 bases at J, with 11 bases between the two ends. CDR3 sequence (DNA): TGTGCCAGCAGCCCCGGGACCAGCAATTCACCCCTCCACTTT. Its protein product is CASSPGTSNSPLHF.

This clonotype appeared a few times. The V call is TRBV4-2, the J call TRBJ2-1; TRBD2 matches 7 bases. Germline CDR1 and CDR2: LGHNA and YNFKEQ. This CDR3 comprises 13 residues. V lost 6 bases and J lost 5; bases outside the gene matches: 4. The CDR3 spells CASRATSNNEQFF. The CDR3 bases are TGTGCCAGCAGAGCGACTAGCAACAATGAGCAGTTCTTC.

This chain joins TRBV27 and TRBJ1-2, with a possible D match to TRBD1 (5 bases). Trimming shortened V by 2 bases and J by 7 bases, and 14 bases separated the two germline ends. The CDR3 sequence is 14 residues long. The germline V gene encodes CDR1 MNHEY and CDR2 SMNVEV (reference sequence). The CDR3 DNA follows: TGTGCCAGCAGTTTACGGGAGGGGCTGAGTGGCTACACCTTC. This translates into CASSLREGLSGYTF.

V and J are TRBV10-3 and TRBJ2-5; the D is unclear. Germline CDR1 is ENHRY and CDR2 is SYGVKD. V was cut by 0 bases and J by 8 bases, with 22 bases left in between. The CDR3 spans 17 residues. CDR3 in DNA: TGTGCCATCAGTGAGTCCCTTTTAGGGTGGGGTCGTGAAACCCAGTACTTC. Translating it yields CAISESLLGWGRETQYF.

This chain joins TRBV7-9 and TRBJ2-1; 10 bases align to TRBD2. The CDR3 runs 15 residues. Germline V gene lookup returns CDR1 SEHNR and CDR2 FQNEAQ (reference sequence). J lost 7 bases, V lost 4 bases, and 7 bases had no gene match. For the CDR3, the DNA is TGTGCCAGCAGCTCTCTAGCGGGAGCGGAGAATGAGCAGTTCTTC. Its translation is CASSSLAGAENEQFF.

In this sample, this clonotype turned up a few times. This chain joins TRBV29-1 and TRBJ1-3; D ambiguous. The germline V and J ends were trimmed by 7 bases and 0 bases, with 16 bases remaining between them. The CDR3 spans 15 residues. The germline V gene encodes CDR1 SQVTM and CDR2 ANQGSEA. The CDR3 DNA sequence: TGCAGCGCCCAGTTCTGGGTCCCCTCTGGAAACACCATATATTTT. Its protein is CSAQFWVPSGNTIYF.

This clonotype was detected a few times. The rearrangement links TRBV3-1 to TRBJ1-4; 7 bases align to TRBD1. The CDR3 covers 15 residues. With V trimmed by 2 bases and J by 8 bases, 8 bases remained unmatched. Germline V CDR1 and CDR2: LGHDT, YNNKEL (reference sequence). The CDR3 reads CASSQFWTGEEKLFF. In DNA, the CDR3 is TGTGCCAGCAGCCAATTTTGGACAGGCGAAGAAAAACTGTTTTTT.

This clonotype was detected only a few times. The CDR3: CSAREGDWLRGLLGANVLTF. CDR3 in DNA: TGCAGTGCTAGAGAGGGGGACTGGTTGCGTGGGCTCCTTGGGGCCAACGTCCTGACTTTC. The chain combines TRBV20-1 with TRBJ2-6; D perhaps matches TRBD2 (6 bases). Germline V gives CDR1 DFQATT, CDR2 SNEGSKA (reference sequence). V gave up 0 bases and J gave up 3 bases, with 24 bases separating them. This CDR3 contains 20 residues.

This chain joins TRBV20-1 and TRBJ2-7; 12 positions match TRBD2. Germline CDR1 is DFQATT and CDR2 is SNEGSKA (reference sequence). This CDR3 spans 15 amino acids. The V and J ends lost 3 bases and 5 bases, in that order; junction bases with no gene match: 8. The CDR3 spells CSASLLAGGIHEQYF. The CDR3 DNA sequence: TGCAGTGCTAGCTTACTAGCGGGAGGAATCCACGAGCAGTACTTC.

This chain links TRBV12-3 or TRBV12-4 with TRBJ2-7; 9 nucleotides line up with TRBD1. This CDR3 spans 15 amino acids. J gave up 3 bases and V 7 bases, and 10 bases lay outside the gene matches. Here the CDR3 DNA reads TGTGCCAGCACCCTCTTGGGGACAGGGCGCTACGAGCAGTACTTC. Translating it yields CASTLLGTGRYEQYF.

The chain recombines TRBV5-1 with TRBJ2-5; possibly TRBD1 for D (6 bases). Trimming left V 3 bases short and J 2 bases short, with 17 bases between. Germline CDR1 reads SGHRS; CDR2 reads YFSETQ. The CDR3 length is 16 residues. This chain's CDR3 is CASSWGLLQGQETQYF. DNA of the CDR3: TGCGCCAGCAGCTGGGGGCTGTTGCAGGGACAAGAGACCCAGTACTTC.

This clonotype came up a few times. The chain couples TRBV5-1 to TRBJ2-4; tentative D call: TRBD2 (5 bases). Germline CDR1 SGHRS, CDR2 YFSETQ. This CDR3 spans 13 amino acids. The ends were cut back, 5 bases at V and 9 bases at J, with 15 bases in the middle. The CDR3 region is CASSHVRDGIQYF. DNA of the CDR3: TGCGCCAGCAGTCACGTCCGGGATGGCATTCAGTACTTC.